These 26 T cell receptor beta chains share one sample of origin, sequenced in a study of blood T cell repertoires in COVID-19. Produced via immunoSEQ multiplex PCR; TCRdb's table is partial and in-frame only. The sample carries approximately 150,000 clones, roughly 86% recorded once. Material: peripheral blood. Every receptor here comes from a man between 70 and 80 years old with acute or convalescent COVID-19.

This chain uses TRBV7-6 with TRBJ2-1; TRBD2 matches 10 bases. The CDR3 has 16 amino acids. The junction had 11 bases not matched to a gene; V was cut back by 5 bases and J by 7 bases. The germline gives CDR1 SGHVS, CDR2 FNYEAQ. DNA of the CDR3: TGTGCCAGCAGCCCCCGAGGAGCGGGAGGGCCTAATGAGCAGTTCTTC. Its translation: CASSPRGAGGPNEQFF.

The chain links TRBV7-2 to TRBJ2-4; D uncertain. Germline V lookup: CDR1 SGHTA, CDR2 FQGNSA. V was shortened by 3 bases and J by 0 bases, with 15 bases between the two germline ends. This CDR3 is built from 17 residues. The CDR3 nucleotides read TGTGCCAGCAGCTTCCTTCTCTCCCTCGGAGCCAAAAACATTCAGTACTTC. It encodes CASSFLLSLGAKNIQYF.

V is TRBV27 and J is TRBJ1-5; 9 bases are a match to TRBD1. Germline V CDR1 and CDR2: MNHEY, SMNVEV (reference sequence). After removal of 6 bases from V and 3 bases from J, the junction contained 9 bases not matched to a gene. The CDR3 sequence is 16 residues long. The CDR3 here is CASSLGQGSSNQPQHF. Written as DNA, the CDR3 is TGTGCCAGCAGCCTCGGACAGGGGAGTTCCAATCAGCCCCAGCATTTT.

This clone was seen a single time. This CDR3 reads CASSFPRTKPGGEAFF. In nucleotides, the CDR3 is TGTGCCAGCAGCTTTCCCCGTACAAAGCCCGGGGGGGAAGCTTTCTTT. The chain joins TRBV7-9 to TRBJ1-1; the D gene is possibly TRBD1 (5 bases). CDR3 length: 16 amino acids. V was cut by 3 bases and J by 8 bases, with 22 bases left in between. Looked up from germline, CDR1 is SEHNR and CDR2 is FQNEAQ (reference sequence).

The count of this clone is one. The chain has TRBV18 and TRBJ2-5, with D possibly matching TRBD1 (5 bases). The CDR3 is 14 amino acids. Germline V gives CDR1 KGHSH, CDR2 LQKENI. With 4 bases removed from V and 4 bases from J, the gap between germline ends came to 13 bases. The CDR3 spells CASSRTRGSETQYF. The DNA for the CDR3 is TGTGCCAGCTCACGGACAAGGGGATCAGAGACCCAGTACTTC.

The chain's CDR3 is CASGPAGRVYEQYF. The CDR3 DNA is TGTGCTAGTGGACCAGCGGGTCGAGTCTACGAGCAGTACTTC. V usage is TRBV12-5 and J usage is TRBJ2-7, with a weak D call TRBD2 (6 bases). The CDR3 has 14 residues. Trimming shortened V by 6 bases and J by 3 bases, and 15 bases separated the two germline ends. CDR1 LGHNT and CDR2 FRNRAP come from the germline V gene. Complete variable domain (other parts from reference TRBV12-5 and TRBJ2-7): DARVTQTPRHKVTEMGQEVTMRCQPILGHNTVFWYRQTMMQGLELLAYFRNRAPLDDSGMPKDRFSAEMPDATLATLKIQPSEPRDSAVYFCASGPAGRVYEQYFGPGTRLTVT.

The chain uses TRBV28 and TRBJ1-1; D perhaps matches TRBD1 (6 bases). V was cut by 5 bases and J by 8 bases, with 9 bases left in between. The CDR3 sequence is 11 residues long. Germline lookup yields CDR1 MDHEN and CDR2 SYDVKM. The CDR3 nucleotides are TGTGCCAGCAGTATAAGGGGGGAAGCTTTCTTT. Its protein product is CASSIRGEAFF.

The chain has TRBV5-1 and TRBJ1-5; TRBD1 is a possible D gene (5 bases). The CDR3 totals 15 residues. CDR1 SGHRS and CDR2 YFSETQ come from the germline V gene. Trimming took 0 bases from V and 6 from J, leaving 13 bases between them. The DNA for the CDR3 is TGCGCCAGCAGCTTGGCCTTGGGGGGGACTCAGCCCCAGCATTTT. Protein sequence: CASSLALGGTQPQHF. Together with reference TRBV5-1 and TRBJ1-5, the CDR3 gives the full variable domain: KAGVTQTPRYLIKTRGQQVTLSCSPISGHRSVSWYQQTPGQGLQFLFEYFSETQRNKGNFPGRFSGRQFSNSRSEMNVSTLELGDSALYLCASSLALGGTQPQHFGDGTRLSIL.

This clone was seen just once. CDR3 region: CASSGLAGGPSYEQYF. As DNA, the CDR3 is TGTGCCAGCAGTGGTCTAGCGGGGGGGCCCTCCTACGAGCAGTACTTC. The V and J genes are TRBV2 and TRBJ2-7; TRBD2 agrees at 12 bases. The ends lost 4 bases at V and 0 bases at J; junction bases unmatched: 4. The CDR3 extends over 16 amino acids. CDR1 is SNHLY, CDR2 FYNNEI, per germline.

This chain links TRBV6-6 with TRBJ2-5; TRBD2 might be the D (7 bases). The CDR3 has 14 residues. Germline V gene data show CDR1 as MNHNY and CDR2 as SVGAGI (reference sequence). Trimming removed 2 bases from V and 8 bases from J, with 15 bases in between. The CDR3 DNA follows: TGTGCCAGCAGTTACGGAGGGGGGGCAGGAACCCAGTACTTC. This encodes CASSYGGGAGTQYF.

The chain uses TRBV24-1 and TRBJ2-3, with 10 bases aligning to TRBD1. The CDR3 has 17 residues. Trimming removed 7 bases from V and 2 bases from J; junction bases left unmatched: 11. The V gene's germline CDR1 is KGHDR and CDR2 SFDVKD. The chain's CDR3 is CATSEDRDRGNTDTQYF. The DNA of the CDR3 is TGTGCCACCAGCGAAGATAGGGACAGGGGAAACACAGATACGCAGTATTTT.

The genes are TRBV6-5 and TRBJ1-2; 7 bases map to TRBD1. CDR3 length equals 14 residues. Trimming at V came to 6 bases and at J to 3 bases, leaving 7 bases not matched to a gene. CDR1 MNHEY and CDR2 SVGAGI come from the germline V gene. The CDR3: CASSRGGTDYGYTF. Written as DNA, the CDR3 is TGTGCCAGCAGCCGAGGTGGGACAGACTATGGCTACACCTTC.

The rearrangement links TRBV6-5 to TRBJ2-7; D is unclear. The length of the CDR3 is 14 residues. Trimming stripped 0 bases from V and 2 bases from J, with 8 bases between. The germline V gene has CDR1 MNHEY and CDR2 SVGAGI. The CDR3 sequence: CASSYSPGPYEQYF. In DNA, the CDR3 is TGTGCCAGCAGTTACTCGCCAGGTCCCTACGAGCAGTACTTC.

The V gene is TRBV7-8, the J gene TRBJ2-7, with 8 positions matching TRBD1. The CDR3 is made up of 15 amino acids. Per the germline V gene, CDR1 is SGHVS and CDR2 is FQNEAQ. The V gene end was trimmed by 1 base and the J gene end by 6 bases; junction bases not matched to a gene: 8. CDR3 DNA sequence: TGTGCCAGCAGCTTAGGGGGGGCAGGGGGCTTCGAGCAGTACTTC. Encoded protein: CASSLGGAGGFEQYF.

CDR3 DNA: TGCGCCAGCAGCCCACAGGGGGGGAGTGAAAAACTGTTTTTT. Its translation: CASSPQGGSEKLFF. The V call is TRBV5-1, the J call TRBJ1-4; 8 nucleotides agree with TRBD1. J gave up 7 bases and V 4 bases, and 6 bases lay outside the gene matches. The CDR3 has 14 amino acids. CDR1 is SGHRS, CDR2 YFSETQ, per germline.

This chain's CDR3 is CASSRRLGPINEQFF. The CDR3 DNA reads as TGTGCCAGCAGCCGTAGACTAGGCCCCATAAATGAGCAGTTCTTC. The chain uses TRBV7-3 and TRBJ2-1; a weak D match, TRBD2 (6 bases). The CDR3 spans 15 residues. Trimming cost V 5 bases and J 7 bases, with 18 bases left between them. Looked up from germline, CDR1 is SGHTA and CDR2 is FQGTGA. The full variable domain, rest sourced from reference TRBV7-3 and TRBJ2-1, is GAGVSQTPSNKVTEKGKYVELRCDPISGHTALYWYRQSLGQGPEFLIYFQGTGAADDSGLPNDRFFAVRPEGSVSTLKIQRTERGDSAVYLCASSRRLGPINEQFFGPGTRLTVL.

Turning to this clone: The sample has other DNA sequences that encode this CDR3 too. This chain joins TRBV5-1 and TRBJ1-1; TRBD1 matches 10 bases. This CDR3 is 14 amino acids long. The J segment lost 4 bases and the V segment lost 4 bases, leaving 4 bases of the junction unmatched. CDR1 and CDR2 from the germline V gene are SGHRS and YFSETQ. The CDR3 nucleotides read TGCGCCAGCAGCCAGAGGACAGGGGGCACTGAAGCTTTCTTT. It translates to CASSQRTGGTEAFF.

The chain recombines TRBV10-3 with TRBJ2-3; D ambiguous. CDR1 and CDR2 from the germline V gene are ENHRY and SYGVKD. V was shortened by 3 bases and J by 2 bases, with 9 bases between the two germline ends. The CDR3 contains 14 residues. The CDR3 here is CAISDPPFTDTQYF. CDR3 in DNA: TGTGCCATCAGTGATCCCCCCTTCACAGATACGCAGTATTTT.

Concerning this clone itself: The germline gene is not matched at one end of the junction; a read error may be the cause. This chain joins TRBV3-1 (or the pseudogene TRBV3-2) and TRBJ2-5; a weak D match, TRBD2 (7 bases). The germline CDR1 and CDR2 sequences are LGHDT and YNNKEL (reference sequence). The CDR3 spans 15 residues. In DNA form, the CDR3 reads TGTGCCAGCACCCAAAACGCTAGGGGGGGAGAGACCCAGTACTTC. Amino acid sequence: CASTQNARGGETQYF.

The V call is TRBV19, the J call TRBJ2-3, with a weak D call TRBD2 (5 bases). This CDR3 has 13 residues. V lost 9 bases, J lost 0 bases, and 10 bases lay in between. The germline CDR1 and CDR2 sequences are LNHDA and SQIVND (reference sequence). The CDR3 region is CASRTPSTDTQYF. The CDR3 DNA reads as TGTGCCAGCAGGACTCCTAGCACAGATACGCAGTATTTT.

The DNA of the CDR3 is TGTGCCAGCGAAAAAGGTGGGGGGGCCCACAATGAGCAGTTCTTC. Amino acid sequence: CASEKGGGAHNEQFF. J is TRBJ2-1 and V is TRBV2, with D tentatively TRBD2 (7 bases). The germline CDR1 and CDR2 sequences are SNHLY and FYNNEI. The CDR3 has 15 residues. Between the trimmed V and J ends, which lost 8 bases and 5 bases, there was a span of 19 bases.

This chain connects TRBV7-8 to TRBJ2-5, with 8 bases aligning to TRBD1. CDR3 length: 16 amino acids. With V trimmed by 5 bases and J by 2 bases, 10 bases remained unmatched. Germline CDR1 is SGHVS and CDR2 is FQNEAQ. CDR3 in DNA: TGTGCCAGCAGCCAATATACCACAGGGGGACAAGAGACCCAGTACTTC. It yields the protein CASSQYTTGGQETQYF.

This sequence joins TRBV28 and TRBJ2-5; TRBD2 matches 7 bases. Looked up from germline, CDR1 is MDHEN and CDR2 is SYDVKM. This CDR3 comprises 14 residues. J lost 5 bases, V lost 7 bases, and 10 bases had no gene match. CDR3 DNA sequence: TGTGCCAGCATCTCGGCGGGAGCGGGGGAGACCCAGTACTTC. It specifies CASISAGAGETQYF.

The V gene is TRBV19, the J gene TRBJ2-1; 9 positions match TRBD1. This CDR3 spans 17 amino acids. The germline gives CDR1 LNHDA, CDR2 SQIVND (reference sequence). V lost 6 bases, J lost 7 bases, and 16 bases stayed unmatched. This CDR3 is CASSTYPGDRVPNEQFF. The CDR3 DNA reads TGTGCCAGTAGCACCTATCCGGGGGACAGGGTCCCTAATGAGCAGTTCTTC.

This chain connects TRBV28 to TRBJ1-2, with D unresolved. From germline, CDR1 is MDHEN and CDR2 SYDVKM. The CDR3 extends over 11 amino acids. V gave up 2 bases and J gave up 11 bases, with 9 bases separating them. The CDR3 loop reads CASSLPPLYTF. The CDR3 DNA follows: TGTGCCAGCAGTTTACCTCCCCTGTACACCTTC.

The J gene is TRBJ2-7, the V gene TRBV5-4; 8 bases align to TRBD1. After removal of 3 bases from V and 6 bases from J, the junction contained 8 bases not matched to a gene. The germline CDR1 and CDR2 sequences are SGHNT and YYREEE (reference sequence). This CDR3 region has 14 residues. The CDR3 is CASSSRQGRGEQYF. The CDR3 nucleotides read TGTGCCAGCAGCTCCCGACAGGGGCGAGGCGAGCAGTACTTC.